The clone carrying this T cell receptor (beta chain) was observed a few times. Its target is unknown. The sample is drawn from a study of CD8 T cells in ankylosing spondylitis. Findings of the study overall: Some of these motif variants have turned up before, in reports on reactive arthritis synovial fluid and blood. In ankylosing spondylitis patients, matched synovial fluid reportedly showed significant enrichment of disease-linked clones. Disease-associated clones were CD8+ and fairly uncommon in peripheral blood. What appeared characteristic of ankylosing spondylitis blood was a TCR beta motif of several highly homologous variants.

Making the TCR beta libraries involved quantitative 5'-RACE with molecular barcodes. Each CDR3 protein gets one entry after TCRdb re-called the 5' RACE reads with MiXCR. The sample has 350,000 to 550,000 distinct CDR3 sequences, 25% to 30% seen once; the top ten hold 0.89%. Unmatched junction bases numbered 4, after V lost 6 bases and J lost 0 bases. The CDR3 runs 15 residues. This clonotype was sampled from a male donor with ankylosing spondylitis. Material for sequencing was blood, either unsorted or a sorted T cell fraction (not recorded which). V is TRBV12-3 or TRBV12-4 and J is TRBJ1-3; the match to TRBD1 covers 8 bases. The CDR3 protein is CASSQTGGSGNTIYF. Here the CDR3 DNA reads TGTGCCAGCAGCCAAACAGGGGGCTCTGGAAACACCATATATTTT.